This T cell receptor beta chain was sequenced during a study of vaccination and CD4 T cells after COVID-19. Whole-study context: Six males and four females, two Hispanic, made up the convalescents. Broader study findings: Post-infection sampling omitted early timepoints and covered relatively few convalescent patients. When vaccine-specific clones from convalescent patients were examined, 304 of 307 were spike mono-reactive. Among reactive clones from convalescent patients, a median 86.3% appeared only post-vaccination.

TCRdb processed the PCR reads anew with MiXCR; each CDR3 protein has one entry. The table records approximately 19,000 distinct CDR3 sequences, roughly 63% of them present only once. About this clonotype itself: Its antigen is unidentified.

Deletions cut 3 bases from V and 9 bases from J, with 12 bases between. The CDR3 covers 14 residues. Germline CDR1 SGHVS, CDR2 FNYEAQ. Sequences were derived from CD4+ T cells from blood, sampled after SARS-CoV-2 vaccination. This sequence joins TRBV7-6 and TRBJ1-6, with D unresolved. The receptor was isolated from a human donor who had recovered from COVID-19. CDR3 protein: CASSFIAPSSPLHF. The DNA for the CDR3 is TGTGCCAGCAGCTTCATCGCCCCCTCTTCACCCCTCCACTTT.